The 15 T cell receptor beta chains below come from one sample, sequenced in a study of molecular identifiers for immune sequencing clone quantification. TCRdb reprocessed the PCR reads with MiXCR, giving one entry per CDR3 protein. The sample contains approximately 670,000 distinct CDR3 sequences, around 20% of which appear only once. Specimen: naive CD8+ T cells from blood, with Jurkat cell RNA spiked in. Subset given: FACS-sorted CD8+CD4-CCR7+CD45RA+ naive T cells. These receptors originate from a human donor in good health. Some libraries in this study had Jurkat cell RNA spiked in.

This clonotype occurred many times. This chain uses TRBV5-4 with TRBJ2-7; 8 bases agree with TRBD1. CDR1 SGHNT and CDR2 YYREEE come from the germline V gene (reference sequence). The CDR3 has 14 residues. J was trimmed by 3 bases and V by 4 bases; bases with no gene match: 6. CDR3 nucleotide sequence: TGTGCCAGCAGCCCCTTGGGGACAGGCTACGAGCAGTACTTC. Protein product: CASSPLGTGYEQYF.

Points on this clonotype: A read error may account for a junction end that differs from germline. The rearrangement links TRBV28 to TRBJ2-3; D perhaps matches TRBD2 (5 bases). The germline V gene has CDR1 MDHEN and CDR2 SYDVKM. This CDR3 comprises 16 residues. CDR3 in amino acids: CAGSFAFSGSTDTQYF. The CDR3 bases are TGTGCCGGCAGTTTCGCCTTCAGCGGAAGCACAGATACGCAGTATTTT.

The chain couples TRBV5-6 to TRBJ2-7; no clear D gene. CDR3 length: 14 residues. Trimming stripped 0 bases from V and 6 bases from J, with 13 bases between. Looked up from germline, CDR1 is SGHDT and CDR2 is YYEEEE. The CDR3 loop is CASSLAAHDLEQYF. In DNA, the CDR3 is TGTGCCAGCAGCTTGGCCGCCCATGACCTCGAGCAGTACTTC.

The chain recombines TRBV19 with TRBJ2-7; D is ambiguous. Germline CDR1 reads LNHDA; CDR2 reads SQIVND (reference sequence). CDR3 length equals 14 residues. Trimming took off 2 bases at V and 3 bases at J, with 11 bases between the two ends. For the CDR3, the DNA is TGTGCCAGTAGTATAAGCCCTGACTTCTACGAGCAGTACTTC. Translation: CASSISPDFYEQYF.

This clonotype occurred many times. The chain has TRBV7-9 and TRBJ2-2; 9 positions agree with TRBD2. Unmatched junction bases numbered 5, after V lost 4 bases and J lost 5 bases. The CDR3 is 15 amino acids. Germline values: CDR1 SEHNR, CDR2 FQNEAQ (reference sequence). CDR3 sequence reads: CASSSGSGRTGELFF. The CDR3 DNA is TGTGCCAGCAGCTCAGGGAGCGGGAGGACCGGGGAGCTGTTTTTT. The complete variable domain, with remaining parts taken from reference TRBV7-9 and TRBJ2-2, reads DTGVSQNPRHKITKRGQNVTFRCDPISEHNRLYWYRQTLGQGPEFLTYFQNEAQLEKSRLLSDRFSAERPKGSFSTLEIQRTEQGDSAMYLCASSSGSGRTGELFFGEGSRLTVL.

For this clonotype: Sequence at one end of the junction differs from germline and may be a read error. This chain connects TRBV6-2 or TRBV6-3 to TRBJ1-5; tentatively, D is TRBD1 (5 bases). CDR3 length: 12 residues. Germline-derived CDR1 and CDR2 are MNHEY and SVGEGT. The CDR3 protein is CATRQTNQPRHF. Written as DNA, the CDR3 is TGTGCCACACGACAGACTAATCAGCCCCGGCATTTT.

This clonotype was seen ten or more times. The J gene is TRBJ2-6, the V gene TRBV20-1; 10 nucleotides align to TRBD2. Losses at the gene ends were 5 bases for V and 0 bases for J; bases not matched to a gene: 7. The V gene's germline CDR1 is DFQATT and CDR2 SNEGSKA (reference sequence). CDR3 length equals 17 residues. CDR3 protein: CSASKLAGNSGANVLTF. The CDR3 DNA follows: TGCAGTGCTTCCAAACTAGCGGGGAACTCTGGGGCCAACGTCCTGACTTTC.

With regard to this clonotype: A much larger clone is a single base away; this may be a read error. The chain carries TRBV12-3 or TRBV12-4 and TRBJ1-2, with D possibly TRBD1 on 6 matching bases. The CDR3 contains 14 residues. Trimming removed 8 bases at V and 0 bases at J, with 13 bases between. CDR3 DNA sequence: TGTGCCAGCCACGCGGGGGGGCCTAACTATGGCTACACCTTC. This codes for CASHAGGPNYGYTF.

This clonotype was picked up a small number of times. This may be a read error, as it is one base from a much larger clone. The V and J genes are TRBV6-5 and TRBJ1-5; D is undetermined. The CDR3 contains 15 residues. Germline assignment: CDR1 MNHEY and CDR2 SVGAGI. Trimming cost V 0 bases and J 0 bases, with 6 bases left between them. CDR3 sequence: CASSYSIDSNQPQHF. The CDR3 DNA follows: TGTGCCAGCAGTTACTCGATAGATAGCAATCAGCCCCAGCATTTT.

This clonotype was seen at least ten times. V and J are TRBV7-9 and TRBJ2-3, with 7 positions matching TRBD1. This CDR3 region has 14 residues. Germline V gene lookup returns CDR1 SEHNR and CDR2 FQNEAQ (reference sequence). After removal of 5 bases from V and 4 bases from J, the junction contained 6 bases not matched to a gene. CDR3 coding DNA: TGTGCCAGCAGCGACCGGGACAGTGCAGATACGCAGTATTTT. Translation: CASSDRDSADTQYF. Supplemented by reference TRBV7-9 and TRBJ2-3, the full variable domain reads DTGVSQNPRHKITKRGQNVTFRCDPISEHNRLYWYRQTLGQGPEFLTYFQNEAQLEKSRLLSDRFSAERPKGSFSTLEIQRTEQGDSAMYLCASSDRDSADTQYFGPGTRLTVL.

V is TRBV20-1 and J is TRBJ2-7; 16 bases line up with TRBD2. The CDR3 covers 16 residues. Looked up from germline, CDR1 is DFQATT and CDR2 is SNEGSKA (reference sequence). With V trimmed by 5 bases and J by 6 bases, 10 bases remained unmatched. The CDR3 DNA sequence: TGCAGTGCTCGAATGGGACTAGCGGGAGGGCTAGGCGAGCAGTACTTC. Protein sequence: CSARMGLAGGLGEQYF.

As regards this clonotype: One junction end does not reproduce the germline sequence, and a read error may be involved. CDR3 sequence reads: CASRAGNTGTQYF. The CDR3 nucleotides are TGTGCCAGCAGGGCGGGGAACACAGGTACGCAGTATTTT. V gene TRBV5-3 combines with J gene TRBJ2-3, with TRBD2 as a possible D gene (6 bases). TRBV5-3 is an open reading frame, and its role is uncertain. CDR3 length: 13 amino acids.

This clonotype was recorded many times. The J gene is TRBJ1-2, the V gene TRBV12-3 or TRBV12-4; possible D gene TRBD1, 6 bases. V was pared by 5 bases and J by 0 bases, with 13 bases between. The length of the CDR3 is 15 residues. The CDR3 DNA follows: TGTGCCAGCAGTCGAGGACAGAGTCCTAACTATGGCTACACCTTC. The encoded protein is CASSRGQSPNYGYTF.

This clonotype has a count of ten or more. This chain uses TRBV7-2 with TRBJ2-3; no reliable D call. The CDR3 totals 13 residues. Germline V gene data show CDR1 as SGHTA and CDR2 as FQGNSA. V lost 3 bases and J lost 0, with 4 bases in between. The CDR3 nucleotides are TGTGCCAGCAGCTTGATTAGCACAGATACGCAGTATTTT. This codes for CASSLISTDTQYF.

This clonotype was detected many times. This chain connects TRBV6-5 to TRBJ2-2, with D tentatively TRBD1 (5 bases). V gave up 5 bases and J gave up 2 bases, with 9 bases separating them. Germline V CDR1 and CDR2: MNHEY, SVGAGI. This CDR3 is 14 amino acids long. CDR3 region: CASSTQENTGELFF. CDR3 nucleotide sequence: TGTGCCAGCAGTACACAGGAAAACACCGGGGAGCTGTTTTTT.